This T cell receptor (beta chain) was sequenced in a study of T cells after posttransplantation cyclophosphamide. Study conclusions and caveats: TRB clonality was highly associated with recipient CMV seropositivity and reactivation. Donor CD8+ memory clones often dominated recipient blood repertoires at later times. Skin or GI-infiltrating T cells shared few TRB sequences with blood.

Cells defined as naive were viable CD3+CD4+ or CD3+CD8+ and CCR7+CD45RA+CD45RO-CD95-CD27+CD28+. Comments on this clone: Its antigen remains unknown.

The germline V gene encodes CDR1 SGHNT and CDR2 YYREEE (reference sequence). This CDR3 has 14 amino acids. Trimming cost V 3 bases and J 5 bases; bases outside gene matches: 4. Clones were read by immunoSEQ multiplex PCR, and TCRdb kept only the in-frame ones, dropping some. The repertoire holds tens of thousands of clones, over 95% seen once, with under 0.2% in the top ten. This sequence was found in a man aged 35 to 55 in good health, CMV-negative, and a related stem cell transplant donor. The sequencing sample was made of naive CD4+ T cells sorted from PBMCs. The gene calls are TRBV5-4 and TRBJ1-2; the match to TRBD1 covers 10 bases. In DNA form, the CDR3 reads TGTGCCAGCAGCTCCGGGACAGGGGCTTATGGCTACACCTTC. Amino acid sequence: CASSSGTGAYGYTF.